This entry is about one TCR beta chain. The antigen remains unidentified. This specimen belongs to a study of T cells in Graves' hyperthyroidism and ophthalmopathy. Whole-study findings and limits: Most thyroid clonotypes that were expanded above 0.001 also turned up in blood.

Trimming removed 2 bases at V and 11 bases at J, with 12 bases between. CDR1 SGHTA and CDR2 FQGTGA come from the germline V gene. CDR3 length: 12 residues. What was amplified from RNA transcripts were TCR beta CDR3 regions. With the HTBI primer set, the TCR CDR3 went through a first round of RT-PCR. TCRdb reanalysed the multiplex PCR reads using MiXCR and keeps one entry per CDR3 protein. Altogether roughly 570,000 distinct CDR3 sequences are present, around 42% being singletons, with the ten largest covering 15% to 20%. J is TRBJ1-1 and V is TRBV7-3; the D gene is possibly TRBD1 (5 bases). The material sequenced was peripheral blood or thyroid tissue (not recorded which). This TCR was recovered from an adult woman with Graves' disease, either hyperthyroidism or ophthalmopathy (not recorded which). This CDR3 is CASSLWGAGAFF. DNA of the CDR3: TGTGCCAGCAGCTTATGGGGCGCGGGCGCTTTCTTT.